In its sample, the clone carrying this T cell receptor (beta chain) was seen a few times. A J-beta primer mix and a sample-barcoded 5' primer were used in a second PCR of roughly 7 to 12 cycles. In TCRdb, the 5' RACE reads were re-called with MiXCR into one record per CDR3 protein. The sample lists about 1 million distinct CDR3 sequences, 25% occurring once. This specimen comes from a study of blood T cells in healthy people across ages. Germline CDR1 reads DFQATT; CDR2 reads SNEGSKA (reference sequence). The CDR3 extends over 14 amino acids. Trimming pared 6 bases from V and 2 bases from J, leaving 15 bases between. The same specimen was also included in a second study, on T cells of mothers and their children.

The sample taken for sequencing was blood. This chain uses TRBV20-1 with TRBJ2-3, with D perhaps TRBD2 (7 bases). The TCR sequence derives from a girl aged 2-10 years in good health. The CDR3: CSARRGGNTDTQYF. CDR3 in DNA: TGCAGTGCCAGGAGGGGGGGCAACACAGATACGCAGTATTTT.